This T cell receptor (beta chain) is drawn from a study of T cells in Graves' hyperthyroidism and ophthalmopathy. This CDR3 has 15 amino acids. Germline-derived CDR1 and CDR2 are MGHRA and YSYEKL. V lost 4 bases, J lost 0 bases, and 6 bases stayed unmatched. The PBMCs studied were ones that came from 10 ml fresh peripheral blood. Template material for amplifying TCR beta CDR3 regions consisted of RNA transcripts. TCR CDR3 regions were first amplified by RT-PCR with HTBI primers. TCRdb analysed the multiplex PCR reads with MiXCR anew, one entry per CDR3 protein. The repertoire holds roughly 150,000 distinct CDR3 sequences, with 9.4% as singletons.

The sequenced sample consisted of blood. The chain carries TRBV4-1 and TRBJ2-7; 7 bases agree with TRBD1. This receptor was taken from a young woman with Graves' hyperthyroidism that later progressed to Graves' ophthalmopathy. CDR3 region: CASSPGQASSYEQYF. The CDR3 region has the DNA TGCGCCAGCAGCCCCGGACAGGCGAGCTCCTACGAGCAGTACTTC.